These 3 T cell receptor beta chains were sequenced from one sample in a study of control samples from healthy donors and cancer patients. Sequencing used immunoSEQ multiplex PCR; TCRdb keeps in-frame clones, though not all of them. In the table there are 100,000 to 150,000 clones, more than 80% of which are singletons. Source material: blood. All receptors derive from a man in his fifties or sixties in good health.

V is TRBV19 and J is TRBJ1-2; weak D call: TRBD1 (6 bases). Trimming took 2 bases from V and 6 from J, leaving 13 bases between them. This CDR3 is built from 14 residues. Germline-derived CDR1 and CDR2 are LNHDA and SQIVND (reference sequence). CDR3 sequence (DNA): TGTGCCAGTAGTATACTGCAGGGGCGGCATGGCTACACCTTC. This sequence encodes CASSILQGRHGYTF.

The rearrangement joins TRBV9 to TRBJ2-1; D is perhaps TRBD1 or TRBD2 (5 bases each). The germline V gene encodes CDR1 SGDLS and CDR2 YYNGEE. V dropped 4 bases and J dropped 3 bases, with 14 bases sitting between them. The CDR3 is 15 residues long. CDR3 loop: CASSPPGTVYNEQFF. CDR3 nucleotide sequence: TGTGCCAGCAGCCCCCCCGGGACGGTCTACAATGAGCAGTTCTTC.

This sequence joins TRBV5-5 and TRBJ2-7, with D maybe TRBD1 (5 bases). In germline, CDR1 is SGHKS, CDR2 YYEKEE (reference sequence). The CDR3 runs 16 residues. Trimming left V 1 base short and J 0 bases short, with 14 bases between. In DNA form, the CDR3 reads TGTGCCAGCAGCTTGAGTCGGACACTGAGCTCCTACGAGCAGTACTTC. Translation gives CASSLSRTLSSYEQYF.